These T cell receptor beta chains were read from a single sample in a study of graft-versus-host responses after intestinal transplantation. Here immunoSEQ multiplex PCR was the method, and the copy in TCRdb shows in-frame clones only, minus some. Of 40,000 or so clones in the sample, about 90% were seen once. The sequenced sample was ileum tissue, obtained roughly 200 days after intestinal transplant. The receptors were sampled from a human patient who received an intestinal transplant, so some T cells may come from the graft donor. Each CDR3 is given with its conserved first and last residue. A D gene is named only where the DNA matches it firmly. Clone size, where shown, is once, few, many, or a class for clones that have expanded.

J	V	D	size	DNA	CDR3
TRBJ2-2	TRBV7-8	NA	NA	TGTGCCAGCAGCTTAGCTCGGCTTGCCGCCGGGGAGCTGTTTTTT	CASSLARLAAGELFF
TRBJ2-1	TRBV2	TRBD2	NA	TGTGCCAGCAGTGCACAGCGGGGGGGCCGGTACAATGAGCAGTTCTTC	CASSAQRGGRYNEQFF
TRBJ2-1	TRBV7-9	NA	NA	TGTGCCAGCAGCTTAATCACATCGAATGAGCAGTTCTTC	CASSLITSNEQFF
TRBJ1-2	TRBV7-9	NA	NA	TGTGCCAGCAGCCCCCCCGGAGGGGAATTGGGTGGCTACACCTTC	CASSPPGGELGGYTF
TRBJ2-7	TRBV5-1	NA	NA	TGCGCCAGCAGCTTGCCTCCGATGGGGCCCTTTCTCTACGAGCAGTACTTC	CASSLPPMGPFLYEQYF
TRBJ2-2	TRBV1	NA	NA	TGCACCAGCAGCCAAGATAAGTGGGGACACCCTGCGAACACCGGGGAGCTGTTTTTT	CTSSQDKWGHPANTGELFF
TRBJ1-6	TRBV10-3	NA	NA	TGTGCCATCAGCCGAGGCAGGGAGAATTCACCCCTCCACTTT	CAISRGRENSPLHF
TRBJ2-5	TRBV19	NA	NA	TGTGCCAGTAGTGCATCTCGACTTGGAGAGACCCAGTACTTC	CASSASRLGETQYF
TRBJ2-5	TRBV19	TRBD1	NA	TGTGCCAGTAGTCCCCGGGACAGGGCCAGGGAGACCCAGTACTTC	CASSPRDRARETQYF
TRBJ2-3	TRBV5-4	TRBD2	NA	TGTGCCAGCAGCTTTCGGGGGGGAGGAGATACGCAGTATTTT	CASSFRGGGDTQYF
TRBJ2-2	TRBV19	NA	NA	TGTGCCAGTACGTGGGGACTTAACACCGGGGAGCTGTTTTTT	CASTWGLNTGELFF
TRBJ2-1	TRBV5-1	TRBD1	NA	TGCGCCAGCAGCTTGGGACAGGGGCCCTACAATGAGCAGTTCTTC	CASSLGQGPYNEQFF
TRBJ2-2	TRBV7-9	TRBD2	medium-sized	TGTGCCAGCAGCTTATCTGGACTAGTATCCTCCGGGGAGCTGTTTTTT	CASSLSGLVSSGELFF
TRBJ1-3	TRBV7-2	NA	NA	TGTGCCAGCAGCCTCAGCGCTGGAAACACCATATATTTT	CASSLSAGNTIYF
TRBJ1-5	TRBV6-5	NA	NA	TGTGCCAGCAGTTACTCTGGCCGGGAGGGTCAGCCCCAGCATTTT	CASSYSGREGQPQHF
TRBJ2-7	TRBV7-8	TRBD1	NA	TGTGCCAGCAGCTTGGGGACAGGGCCCTACGAGCAGTACTTC	CASSLGTGPYEQYF
TRBJ2-7	TRBV6-1	TRBD2	NA	TGTGCCAGCAGTGAAGATGGGCTAGCGGGCTACGAGCAGTACTTC	CASSEDGLAGYEQYF
TRBJ2-3	TRBV11-2	NA	NA	TGTGCCAGCAGCTTAGCTTGGACAAGCACAGATACGCAGTATTTT	CASSLAWTSTDTQYF
TRBJ2-7	TRBV27	NA	NA	TGTGCCAGCAGTCTTCGCACCTCCTACGAGCAGTACTTC	CASSLRTSYEQYF
TRBJ2-7	TRBV7-2	TRBD1	NA	TGTGCCAGCAGCTTAGTTGCAGGGGGCATATACGAGCAGTACTTC	CASSLVAGGIYEQYF
TRBJ2-3	TRBV5-4	TRBD2	NA	TGTGCCAGCAGCCGCGGGAGGCAGAGCACAGATACGCAGTATTTT	CASSRGRQSTDTQYF
TRBJ1-2	TRBV9	NA	NA	TGTGCCAGCAGCCCAAAACCGCAGGGGCCGGGAAATGGCTACACCTTC	CASSPKPQGPGNGYTF
TRBJ2-1	TRBV6-1	NA	NA	TGTGCCAGCATCCCCAGGGTAGACAATGAGCAGTTCTTC	CASIPRVDNEQFF
TRBJ2-2	TRBV28	NA	NA	TGTGCCAGCAGGGTCTCCGATGGGGGCGGCACCGGGGAGCTGTTTTTT	CASRVSDGGGTGELFF
TRBJ1-2	TRBV18	NA	NA	TGTGCCAGCTCACCACAAGACTATGGCTACACCTTC	CASSPQDYGYTF
TRBJ1-4	TRBV7-9	NA	NA	TGTGCCAGCAGCGGTCCACTTCTTACGGACAGCCGAAATGAAAAACTGTTTTTT	CASSGPLLTDSRNEKLFF
TRBJ2-7	TRBV21-1	NA	NA	TGTGCCAGCAGCACCTCCCAAGACACAGAGAGCTACGAGCAGTACTTC	CASSTSQDTESYEQYF
TRBJ1-5	TRBV6-5	TRBD1	few	TGTGCCAGCAGCCCAGGGGGCGCACGGCCCCAGCATTTT	CASSPGGARPQHF
TRBJ1-4	TRBV6-1	NA	NA	TGTGCCAGCAGTGAAGATCGGTGGGGCATCGAAAAACTGTTTTTT	CASSEDRWGIEKLFF
TRBJ1-5	TRBV30	TRBD1	NA	TGTGCCTGGAGTCCCCCCCCCGGGACAGGGGACAATCAGCCCCAGCATTTT	CAWSPPPGTGDNQPQHF
TRBJ2-3	TRBV4-1	NA	once	TGCGCCAGCAGCTTCGGGGGTAGCACAGATACGCAGTATTTT	CASSFGGSTDTQYF
TRBJ1-1	TRBV6-4	TRBD1	once	TGTGCCAGCAGTGATCAGGGGACAGGGGGTTTAGCTTTCTTT	CASSDQGTGGLAFF
TRBJ1-2	TRBV14	TRBD1	NA	TGTGCCAGCAGCCAAGTCGACGGGGAGGGGGCGACGGGCTACACCTTC	CASSQVDGEGATGYTF
TRBJ2-3	TRBV19	NA	NA	TGTGCCAGTAGAAAGACGGGAGATACGCAGTATTTT	CASRKTGDTQYF
TRBJ2-2	TRBV5-4	TRBD2	NA	TGTGCCAGCAGCTTACACCCCTCTAGCGGGATCTTCGGGGAGCTGTTTTTT	CASSLHPSSGIFGELFF
TRBJ2-3	TRBV28	NA	NA	TGTGCCACCTCTTCAAGCGGGCGGCTCACAGATACGCAGTATTTT	CATSSSGRLTDTQYF
TRBJ2-3	TRBV5-1	NA	NA	TGCGCCAGCAGCTTGGGACTAGAAGATACGCAGTATTTT	CASSLGLEDTQYF